This TCR beta chain is drawn from a study of shared clonotypes between healthy human individuals (dated by TCRdb to about 2020). At the level of the whole study: Three men and a couple of women, aged 18 to 49 years, made up the cohort. For each donor, three plates each were used for CD4 naive and CD4 memory, two plates were used for CD8 naive, and one plate was used for CD8 memory. Between about 0.8 and 8.9 billion PBMCs per donor were obtained by leukapheresis. To estimate repertoire size and how much clonotype sharing occurs between individuals, the study deeply sequenced the blood TCR repertoires of 4 to 6 healthy adults. To increase sequencing depth and limit assay-specific biases, TCR repertoire library preparation and sequencing were carried out by different laboratories using diverse techniques. The study at large found these results: Clonotypes shared by all four sorted-subset donors showed higher generation probabilities than non-shared clonotypes. Larger estimated clonotype richness was generally found for naive subsets than for memory subsets. Because the study included only a small number of donors, the genetic and exposure-history diversity represented was limited. Pairwise subsampling led to the expectation that sequencing depth would affect the degree of clonotype sharing among donors. About 4.5% of naive CD4, around 4% of naive CD8, about 2.4% of memory CD4, and about 0.4% of memory CD8 clonotypes were shared across several donors. Sampling was restricted to blood, and TCR repertoires in tissues likely differ from the TCR repertoires found in blood. Rarefaction of sorted-subset datasets indicated incomplete sequencing despite the large sequencing depth.

Donors were healthy HIV-negative adults with no recently reported acute infections or vaccinations. Every donor was a Caucasian adult residing in Nashville, Tennessee, USA. CD4+ T cells were enriched by magnetic negative selection, after which naive cells were positively selected on CD45RA and the negative fraction was taken as the memory subset. Blood was obtained by leukapheresis, after which PBMCs were separated by Ficoll-Histopaque density gradient centrifugation and cryopreserved in liquid nitrogen vapor phase. Purity and quantity of every magnetically sorted T cell population were checked by analytical flow cytometry. Each sorted fraction had its genomic DNA isolated and then quantified by UV absorbance on a Nanodrop 2000c. This clone was seen only a few times. Its recognized antigen is unknown. Base quality data are lacking; no much larger clone is found one base away. The germline V gene specifies SNHLY as CDR1 and FYNNEI as CDR2. V is shortened by 5 bases, J by 3 bases, and the region joining them spans 11 bases. The CDR3, cysteine through phenylalanine, is 13 amino acids long. Solely the CDR3 DNA is kept, with 39 bases framed from the first base.

TCR CDR3 regions were amplified from genomic DNA by multiplex PCR using the deep immunoSEQ assay. Extracted genomic DNA from each cell subset was distributed evenly across all wells of several immunoSEQ 96-well plates, and each plate was treated as a replicate. Each replicate PCR for sorted subsets received about 210 ng genomic DNA, equal to about 30,000 T cell genomes. Purified libraries were quantified with a Qubit 3.0 fluorometer, sized on a Bioanalyzer 2100, and re-quantified with the KAPA Library Quantification kit. Every immunoSEQ 96-well plate was sequenced on a dedicated single-read 150-cycle Illumina NextSeq 550 flow cell. As for the original processing: Because the immunoSEQ output included only junctional sequences and no quality scores, the filtering could not be the same as the filtering used for full-length reads. To assign V/J genes and CDR3, sequences were annotated against IMGT germline references using PyIR, a Python wrapper for IgBLAST v1.9. Reads were removed for weak V/J assignments (E-value above 1e-6), missing CDR3, stop codons, out-of-frame junctions, or ambiguous translated residues. A V3J clonotype was defined by an identical inferred V gene, J gene, and CDR3 amino acid sequence. Percentage overlap between repertoires was computed as shared unique clonotypes divided by the size of the smaller repertoire. Repertoire richness was assessed with RTK rarefaction, the Chao1 estimator, and Recon v2.1 estimates of unobserved clonotypes. OLGA was used to compute generation probabilities for all TCRbeta clonotypes that the gDNA method yielded from a few donors. TCRdb took over this immuneACCESS table, retaining in-frame rearrangements with V and J assigned. Such tables are incomplete; in checked studies, under half of the missing clones stem from an unresolved V gene, and the remainder is unexplained. That table supplies the V and J calls and clone size; D and trimming were determined from the DNA. The sample table contains about 1.1 million clones; only one count was recorded for around three quarters of them. The biggest ten clones account for roughly 0.62% of the sample.

This receptor chain uses TRBV2 and TRBJ2-7, with TRBD1 tentatively as D gene (6 bases match). Sequenced input: memory CD4+ T cells from PBMCs. The cell subset or site tag for this specimen amounts to: CD45RA-negative fraction. The TCR originated in a man in his late teens or twenties in good health. Some clones in this sample may be carry-over from other donors' samples. At the DNA level, the sequence is TGTGCCAGCAGTTGGGTGGACAGCTACGAGCAGTACTTC. It is translated as CASSWVDSYEQYF.